Following are 27 T cell receptor beta chains from one sample sequenced in a study of control samples from healthy donors and cancer patients (dated by TCRdb to the early 2020s). Library prep was done by the immunoSEQ multiplex PCR assay. The source is immuneACCESS, and TCRdb retained only in-frame sequences with V and J called. Part of the clones is not carried over; for the studies checked, unresolved V genes explain less than half of this, and the remainder is unexplained. Recorded for this sample are about 95,000 clones; around four fifths of them occurred a single time. Around 20% of the sample is taken by the ten largest. Sequencing input: blood. All receptors derive from a man aged 25 to 40 in good health.

The CDR3 reads CASSVGRPDRGGYSNQPQHF. CDR3 bases: TGTGCCAGCAGCGTAGGACGGCCGGACAGGGGAGGTTATAGCAATCAGCCCCAGCATTTT. The chain couples TRBV9 to TRBJ1-5; 9 bases fit TRBD1. The CDR3 has 20 amino acids. V lost 0 bases and J lost 0; bases outside the gene matches: 13. Germline V gene data show CDR1 as SGDLS and CDR2 as YYNGEE.

The V call is TRBV5-6, the J call TRBJ1-4; D is uncertain. This CDR3 contains 12 residues. V was trimmed by 1 base and J by 5 bases, leaving 3 bases between them. Per the germline V gene, CDR1 is SGHDT and CDR2 is YYEEEE. The CDR3 region is CASSLSNEKLFF. The DNA for the CDR3 is TGTGCCAGCAGCTTGTCAAATGAAAAACTGTTTTTT. Filled out from reference TRBV5-6 and TRBJ1-4, the complete variable domain reads DAGVTQSPTHLIKTRGQQVTLRCSPKSGHDTVSWYQQALGQGPQFIFQYYEEEERQRGNFPDRFSGHQFPNYSSELNVNALLLGDSALYLCASSLSNEKLFFGSGTQLSVL.

The chain carries TRBV3-1 (or the pseudogene TRBV3-2) and TRBJ1-6, with D uncertain. Germline CDR1 is LGHDT and CDR2 is YNNKEL (reference sequence). The CDR3 is 12 amino acids. Trimming removed 0 bases from V and 10 bases from J, with 4 bases in between. In DNA form, the CDR3 reads TGTGCCAGCAGCCAAGATCGGTCACCCCTCCACTTT. Its translation: CASSQDRSPLHF.

This clone has only a few counts. The J gene is TRBJ2-7, the V gene TRBV30; D is unresolved. Germline CDR1 GTSNPN, CDR2 SVGIG (reference sequence). CDR3 length equals 13 residues. The V end lost 1 base, the J end lost 1 base, and 8 bases lay between the germline ends. CDR3 DNA: TGTGCCTGGAGTGGAGAACCTTCCTACGAGCAGTACTTC. Protein product: CAWSGEPSYEQYF.

This clone was seen only once. The chain is built from TRBV5-8 and TRBJ2-7; 11 positions match TRBD2. This CDR3 spans 16 amino acids. V shed 3 bases and J 6 bases; nucleotides not matched to a gene: 11. Germline CDR1 SGHTS, CDR2 YDEGEE. This CDR3 is CASSSPTSGGLGEQYF. The DNA for the CDR3 is TGTGCCAGCAGCTCCCCTACTAGCGGGGGTTTAGGCGAGCAGTACTTC.

The sample holds one count of this clone. The rearrangement links TRBV27 to TRBJ1-6; D remains ambiguous. Trimming stripped 0 bases from V and 8 bases from J, with 5 bases between. Germline CDR1 reads MNHEY; CDR2 reads SMNVEV (reference sequence). The CDR3 has 13 residues. The CDR3 DNA is TGTGCCAGCAGTTTATCGGTATATTCACCCCTCCACTTT. It is translated as CASSLSVYSPLHF.

The V gene is TRBV6-5, the J gene TRBJ1-5; D remains ambiguous. CDR1 is MNHEY and CDR2 is SVGAGI in the germline V gene. This CDR3 is built from 13 residues. With 5 bases removed from V and 5 bases from J, the gap between germline ends came to 10 bases. Written as DNA, the CDR3 is TGTGCCAGCAGTAACACAAACCATCAGCCCCAGCATTTT. It yields the protein CASSNTNHQPQHF.

This clone has a handful of counts. The V gene is TRBV5-6, the J gene TRBJ2-1; 7 positions agree with TRBD1. CDR1 SGHDT and CDR2 YYEEEE come from the germline V gene. J was trimmed by 5 bases and V by 3 bases; bases with no gene match: 5. The CDR3 totals 14 residues. The CDR3 DNA reads as TGTGCCAGCAGCTACGGACAGGTCGACAATGAGCAGTTCTTC. This sequence encodes CASSYGQVDNEQFF.

The chain uses TRBV14 and TRBJ2-3, with 10 positions matching TRBD1. The CDR3 has 17 amino acids. Germline lookup yields CDR1 SGHDN and CDR2 FVKESK. With V trimmed by 4 bases and J by 4 bases, 11 bases remained unmatched. In DNA, the CDR3 is TGTGCCAGCAGCCCTTCTCCGGGACAGGGGAGCTCAGATACGCAGTATTTT. Its protein product is CASSPSPGQGSSDTQYF. Based on the CDR3 plus reference TRBV14 and TRBJ2-3, the full variable domain is EAGVTQFPSHSVIEKGQTVTLRCDPISGHDNLYWYRRVMGKEIKFLLHFVKESKQDESGMPNNRFLAERTGGTYSTLKVQPAELEDSGVYFCASSPSPGQGSSDTQYFGPGTRLTVL.

The chain recombines TRBV5-4 with TRBJ1-2, with D possibly TRBD1 on 5 matching bases. The CDR3 contains 13 residues. Germline assignment: CDR1 SGHNT and CDR2 YYREEE (reference sequence). Deletions cut 0 bases from V and 8 bases from J, with 11 bases between. The CDR3 sequence: CASSLVGGYGYTF. The CDR3 nucleotides read TGTGCCAGCAGCTTGGTTGGGGGTTACGGCTACACCTTC.

This chain joins TRBV4-2 and TRBJ2-5; D might be TRBD1 (5 bases). The germline V gene encodes CDR1 LGHNA and CDR2 YNFKEQ. The CDR3 covers 15 residues. Trimming took 1 base from V and 3 from J, leaving 12 bases between them. CDR3 in amino acids: CASSQGMVGEETQYF. CDR3 sequence (DNA): TGTGCCAGCAGCCAAGGTATGGTAGGGGAAGAGACCCAGTACTTC.

The rearrangement links TRBV7-9 to TRBJ2-3; D may be TRBD1 (5 bases). The V and J ends lost 8 bases and 0 bases respectively, with 18 bases between them. The CDR3 length is 16 residues. Germline CDR1 and CDR2: SEHNR and FQNEAQ (reference sequence). The CDR3 nucleotides are TGTGCCAGCGGCCTCGGTACACAGGTTAGCACAGATACGCAGTATTTT. Translation gives CASGLGTQVSTDTQYF.

The sample holds one count of this clone. The chain carries TRBV2 and TRBJ1-2; perhaps TRBD1 as D (5 bases). This CDR3 comprises 12 residues. Per germline, CDR1 SNHLY and CDR2 FYNNEI. Deletions cut 11 bases from V and 1 base from J, with 11 bases between. CDR3: CAGTENNYGYTF. As DNA, the CDR3 is TGTGCCGGGACGGAGAATAACTATGGCTACACCTTC.

This clone was detected only once. The chain employs TRBV2 and TRBJ1-1; 7 bases fit TRBD1. The CDR3 sequence is 14 residues long. Germline V gives CDR1 SNHLY, CDR2 FYNNEI. Trimming cost V 6 bases and J 6 bases; bases outside gene matches: 10. The CDR3 region is CASRADRDLSEAFF. The CDR3 DNA is TGTGCCAGCAGGGCAGACAGGGATTTGTCTGAAGCTTTCTTT.

The V and J genes are TRBV4-1 and TRBJ2-2; no reliable D call. The length of the CDR3 is 13 residues. V shed 1 base and J shed 4 bases, with 4 bases lying between them. The germline V gene has CDR1 MGHRA and CDR2 YSYEKL. CDR3 protein: CASSQVPTGELFF. The CDR3 DNA is TGCGCCAGCAGCCAAGTCCCCACCGGGGAGCTGTTTTTT.

This clone was observed once. The rearrangement links TRBV7-2 to TRBJ1-2, with D perhaps matching TRBD1 (6 bases). Germline loops: CDR1 SGHTA, CDR2 FQGNSA. CDR3 length: 14 amino acids. Trimming took 4 bases from V and 4 from J, leaving 13 bases between them. CDR3 coding DNA: TGTGCCAGCAGCTCCCTACAGGGCAGCTATGGCTACACCTTC. Encoded protein: CASSSLQGSYGYTF.

This rearrangement joins TRBV30 to TRBJ1-2; perhaps TRBD1 as D (5 bases). The V end was cut by 4 bases, the J end by 8 bases, with 17 bases between. Germline loops: CDR1 GTSNPN, CDR2 SVGIG (reference sequence). The CDR3 runs to 13 residues. DNA for the CDR3: TGTGCCTGGACCTCTATGTGGAGGGGAGGCTACACCTTC. Protein product: CAWTSMWRGGYTF.

V gene TRBV7-9 combines with J gene TRBJ1-2; the D gene is possibly TRBD1 (5 bases). Germline CDR1 and CDR2: SEHNR and FQNEAQ (reference sequence). Trimming took 5 bases from V and 8 from J, leaving 12 bases between them. The CDR3 has 12 amino acids. CDR3 coding DNA: TGTGCCAGCAGCCTAGACAGAGACGGCTACACCTTC. Translation gives CASSLDRDGYTF.

On this clone itself: One end of the junction varies from germline; a read error may be responsible. CDR3 DNA: TGTGCCAGCAGCCTAGGGACAGGGAACTATGGCTACACCTTC. Its translation is CASSLGTGNYGYTF. The V call is TRBV13, the J call TRBJ1-2; 9 nucleotides line up with TRBD1. CDR3 length: 14 amino acids. Germline V gene data show CDR1 as PRHDT and CDR2 as FYEKMQ (reference sequence).

The chain is built from TRBV27 and TRBJ2-4; weak D call: TRBD1 (6 bases). The length of the CDR3 is 15 residues. Trimming took off 4 bases at V and 2 bases at J, with 12 bases between the two ends. Germline CDR1 MNHEY, CDR2 SMNVEV (reference sequence). The CDR3 here is CASSSLQGSKNIQYF. Written as DNA, the CDR3 is TGTGCCAGCAGTTCCCTACAGGGATCCAAAAACATTCAGTACTTC.

The gene calls are TRBV27 and TRBJ1-3; 7 nucleotides line up with TRBD1. Germline V lookup: CDR1 MNHEY, CDR2 SMNVEV (reference sequence). The CDR3 is 15 residues long. With V trimmed by 5 bases and J by 4 bases, 8 bases remained unmatched. CDR3 residues: CASSQTGVGGNTIYF. CDR3 sequence (DNA): TGTGCCAGCAGTCAAACAGGGGTCGGAGGAAACACCATATATTTT.

This sequence joins TRBV6-1 and TRBJ1-6, with D possibly matching TRBD1 (5 bases). The germline CDR1 and CDR2 sequences are MNHNS and SASEGT. The CDR3 loop spans 14 amino acids. The V end lost 2 bases, the J end lost 9 bases, and 11 bases lay between the germline ends. CDR3 nucleotide sequence: TGTGCCAGCAGTGAACTAGGGGACGGTTCACCCCTCCACTTT. The encoded protein is CASSELGDGSPLHF.

This chain uses TRBV7-9 with TRBJ2-7; 9 bases agree with TRBD1. Germline V gene data show CDR1 as SEHNR and CDR2 as FQNEAQ (reference sequence). The junction had 18 bases not matched to a gene; V was cut back by 5 bases and J by 4 bases. The CDR3 is 18 amino acids. The CDR3 DNA reads as TGTGCCAGCAGCCCGCATTTTGCGGGACAGGGTTCCCATTACGAGCAGTACTTC. Translating gives CASSPHFAGQGSHYEQYF.

J is TRBJ1-2 and V is TRBV7-8; D gene uncertain. The CDR3 runs 12 residues. From germline, CDR1 is SGHVS and CDR2 FQNEAQ. V lost 1 base to trimming and J lost 8 bases, with 8 bases between them. The CDR3 DNA reads TGTGCCAGCAGCTTAGGGACCGGAGGCTACACCTTC. Protein sequence: CASSLGTGGYTF.

This chain joins TRBV6-5 and TRBJ2-3; 10 bases fit TRBD2. This CDR3 has 16 residues. After removal of 2 bases from V and 1 base from J, the junction contained 3 bases not matched to a gene. CDR1 and CDR2 (germline): MNHEY, SVGAGI. The CDR3 DNA sequence: TGTGCCAGCAGTTACACTAGCGGGGTAGGCACAGATACGCAGTATTTT. Translated: CASSYTSGVGTDTQYF.

J is TRBJ2-3 and V is TRBV5-1, with 8 bases lining up with TRBD2. Germline CDR1 and CDR2: SGHRS and YFSETQ. The trim removed 0 bases at V and 0 bases at J, leaving 3 bases unmatched. This CDR3 is built from 16 residues. CDR3 sequence reads: CASSLGGGGSTDTQYF. Here the CDR3 DNA reads TGCGCCAGCAGCTTGGGTGGCGGGGGGAGCACAGATACGCAGTATTTT.

The genes are TRBV9 and TRBJ1-6; TRBD1 is a possible D gene (5 bases). Germline V gene lookup returns CDR1 SGDLS and CDR2 YYNGEE. CDR3 length: 13 residues. The ends were cut back, 4 bases at V and 7 bases at J, with 9 bases in the middle. CDR3: CASSSRGNSPLHF. For the CDR3, the DNA is TGTGCCAGCAGCTCCCGGGGGAATTCACCCCTCCACTTT. The whole variable domain, remainder taken from reference TRBV9 and TRBJ1-6, is DSGVTQTPKHLITATGQRVTLRCSPRSGDLSVYWYQQSLDQGLQFLIQYYNGEERAKGNILERFSAQQFPDLHSELNLSSLELGDSALYFCASSSRGNSPLHFGNGTRLTVT.